This entry features one T cell receptor (beta chain) sequence. Its antigen is still unknown. Germline-derived CDR1 and CDR2 are MNHNY and SVGAGI (reference sequence). CDR3 length: 15 amino acids. Unmatched junction bases numbered 1, after V lost 0 bases and J lost 6 bases. The data derive from a study of T cell responses to AZD1222 COVID-19 vaccine. Whole-study results and caveats: Spike-specific TCR breadth and depth were elevated following two AZD1222 doses. Most donors were white British, females outnumbered males, and clonal diversity was possibly underestimated. Unmutated variant regions are reportedly targeted by nearly half of spike-specific TCRs.

TCRdb's copy holds only in-frame clones and misses some; the assay was immunoSEQ multiplex PCR. This sample has over 90,000 clones, with 91% found just once. The sequence came from an adult in good health. The sequencing used peripheral blood, collected on day 0 of AZD1222 vaccination. V gene TRBV6-6 combines with J gene TRBJ2-2, with 10 bases matching TRBD2. CDR3 protein: CASSYSSGGAGELFF. CDR3 bases: TGTGCCAGCAGTTACTCCAGCGGGGGGGCCGGGGAGCTGTTTTTT.